One sample yielded the 5 T cell receptor beta chains listed below, sequenced in a study of blood T cell repertoires in COVID-19. TCRdb's copy holds only in-frame clones and misses some; the assay was immunoSEQ multiplex PCR. The sample contains about 440,000 clones, about 89% of which appear only once. The sample taken for sequencing was peripheral blood. These receptors originate from a woman in her twenties or thirties with acute or convalescent COVID-19.

The chain couples TRBV5-1 to TRBJ1-1, with 8 bases identical to TRBD1. The CDR3 contains 15 residues. Germline CDR1 SGHRS, CDR2 YFSETQ. The J segment lost 5 bases and the V segment lost 6 bases, leaving 12 bases of the junction unmatched. The CDR3 is CASTLNTGGRTEAFF. DNA for the CDR3: TGCGCCAGCACCCTTAACACAGGGGGGCGGACTGAAGCTTTCTTT.

This rearrangement joins TRBV6-5 to TRBJ1-3; D gene ambiguous. The CDR3 has 15 amino acids. In germline, CDR1 is MNHEY, CDR2 SVGAGI. V lost 2 bases to trimming and J lost 2 bases, with 10 bases between them. CDR3 in DNA: TGTGCCAGCAGTTACCGGAGGGTCCCTGGAAACACCATATATTTT. This codes for CASSYRRVPGNTIYF.

The chain combines TRBV29-1 with TRBJ2-5; tentatively, D is TRBD2 (6 bases). Germline assignment: CDR1 SQVTM and CDR2 ANQGSEA. Deletions cut 3 bases from V and 0 bases from J, with 11 bases between. The CDR3 is made up of 14 amino acids. The CDR3 sequence is CSVDSGAYQETQYF. The CDR3 nucleotides read TGCAGCGTTGATAGCGGAGCGTACCAAGAGACCCAGTACTTC.

This chain uses TRBV7-3 with TRBJ2-2; unclear D gene. The CDR3 runs 14 residues. V lost 1 base and J 4 bases, leaving 7 bases between the germline ends. The germline CDR1 and CDR2 sequences are SGHTA and FQGTGA. The CDR3 region has the DNA TGTGCCAGCAGCTTAATCCGCGGCACCGGGGAGCTGTTTTTT. Protein sequence: CASSLIRGTGELFF.

V usage is TRBV7-2 and J usage is TRBJ1-6; TRBD1 is a possible D gene (5 bases). V was shortened by 3 bases and J by 6 bases, with 9 bases between the two germline ends. CDR3 length equals 14 residues. Germline lookup yields CDR1 SGHTA and CDR2 FQGNSA. CDR3 nucleotide sequence: TGTGCCAGCAGCTTTACAGGCATTAATTCACCCCTCCACTTT. This codes for CASSFTGINSPLHF.